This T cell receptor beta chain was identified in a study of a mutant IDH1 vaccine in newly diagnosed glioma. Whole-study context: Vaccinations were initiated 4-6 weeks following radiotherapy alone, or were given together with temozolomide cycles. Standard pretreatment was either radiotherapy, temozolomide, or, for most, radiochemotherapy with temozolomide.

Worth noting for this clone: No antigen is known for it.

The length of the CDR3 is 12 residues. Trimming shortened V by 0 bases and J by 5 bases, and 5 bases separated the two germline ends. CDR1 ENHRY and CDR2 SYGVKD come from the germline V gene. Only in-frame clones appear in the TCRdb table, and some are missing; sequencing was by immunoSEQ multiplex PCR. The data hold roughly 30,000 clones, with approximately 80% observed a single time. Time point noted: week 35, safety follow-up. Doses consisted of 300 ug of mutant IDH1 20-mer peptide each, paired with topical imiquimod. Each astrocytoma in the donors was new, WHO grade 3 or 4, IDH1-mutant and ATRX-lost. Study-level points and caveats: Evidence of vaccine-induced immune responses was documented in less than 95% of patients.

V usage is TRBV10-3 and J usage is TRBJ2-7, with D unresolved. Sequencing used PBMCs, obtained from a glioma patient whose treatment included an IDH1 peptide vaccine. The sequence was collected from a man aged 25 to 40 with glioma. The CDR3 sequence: CAISESGNEQYF. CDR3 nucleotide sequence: TGTGCCATCAGTGAGTCGGGAAACGAGCAGTACTTC.